The 28 T cell receptor beta chains reported below all come from one sample, sequenced in a study of Ad26.COV2.S vaccination and SARS-CoV-2 variants. Sequencing used immunoSEQ multiplex PCR; TCRdb keeps in-frame clones, though not all of them. The table has about 350,000 clones, approximately 86% seen once. The treatment is: 19 received Ad26.COV2.S at low or high dose, single or two shots; 5 received placebo; per-sample allocation not given. Sampling took place 63 days after the first vaccine or placebo injection. The sample here was peripheral blood, taken in a trial of Ad26.COV2.S vaccine versus placebo. These receptors were taken from a person between 18 and 65 years old who received the Ad26.COV2.S COVID-19 vaccine or a placebo.

V and J are TRBV19 and TRBJ2-1; D gene unclear. CDR1 and CDR2 from the germline V gene are LNHDA and SQIVND (reference sequence). The CDR3 is 14 amino acids. V lost 9 bases and J lost 0, with 12 bases in between. CDR3 in DNA: TGTGCCAGGCCTAGAAGTTTCTCCTACAATGAGCAGTTCTTC. Protein product: CARPRSFSYNEQFF.

J is TRBJ2-7 and V is TRBV10-3; 9 bases are a match to TRBD2. After removal of 6 bases from V and 0 bases from J, the junction contained 9 bases not matched to a gene. Germline assignment: CDR1 ENHRY and CDR2 SYGVKD. The CDR3 is 16 residues long. The CDR3 here is CAISQISGSLSYEQYF. Here the CDR3 DNA reads TGTGCCATCAGCCAGATTAGCGGGAGTCTCTCCTACGAGCAGTACTTC.

The chain is built from TRBV19 and TRBJ2-7; no clear D. This CDR3 is 14 amino acids long. Trimming stripped 1 base from V and 0 bases from J, with 7 bases between. Germline V gene data show CDR1 as LNHDA and CDR2 as SQIVND (reference sequence). The CDR3 spells CASSIVRSSYEQYF. The CDR3 DNA reads as TGTGCCAGTAGTATAGTGCGGAGCTCCTACGAGCAGTACTTC.

This clone was counted only a few times. The chain uses TRBV12-3 or TRBV12-4 and TRBJ2-7, with TRBD2 matching 8 bases. Trimming cost V 8 bases and J 2 bases; bases outside gene matches: 5. CDR3 size: 13 residues. The CDR3 bases are TGTGCCAGCTGGAACGGGAGGGCCTACGAGCAGTACTTC. It codes for CASWNGRAYEQYF.

The V call is TRBV6-2 or TRBV6-3, the J call TRBJ1-2; no clear D gene. The V end was cut by 2 bases, the J end by 4 bases, with 14 bases between. CDR1 is MNHEY and CDR2 is SVGEGT in the germline V gene. The CDR3 is 15 residues long. CDR3 nucleotide sequence: TGTGCCAGCAGTTACAGGCAAGGAGATCCCTATGGCTACACCTTC. It specifies CASSYRQGDPYGYTF.

The chain carries TRBV5-1 and TRBJ1-1; D perhaps matches TRBD1 (5 bases). Deletions cut 4 bases from V and 2 bases from J, with 12 bases between. This CDR3 region has 14 residues. The germline V gene encodes CDR1 SGHRS and CDR2 YFSETQ. This chain's CDR3 is CASSGGAPNTEAFF. In DNA form, the CDR3 reads TGCGCCAGCAGCGGGGGAGCACCTAACACTGAAGCTTTCTTT.

The V gene is TRBV10-2, the J gene TRBJ2-1, with D perhaps matching TRBD1 (6 bases). Germline V lookup: CDR1 WSHSY, CDR2 SAAADI. Between the trimmed V and J ends, which lost 2 bases and 3 bases, there was a span of 8 bases. This CDR3 region has 14 residues. The CDR3 bases are TGCGCCAGCAGTGAGCTGACAGGCTACAATGAGCAGTTCTTC. This gives the protein CASSELTGYNEQFF.

The chain links TRBV18 to TRBJ2-7, with D maybe TRBD1 (6 bases). CDR1 is KGHSH, CDR2 LQKENI, per germline. The CDR3 totals 14 residues. Trimming removed 2 bases from V and 2 bases from J, with 10 bases in between. DNA for the CDR3: TGTGCCAGCTCACCATCGACAGGACCCTACGAGCAGTACTTC. Its translation: CASSPSTGPYEQYF.

This clone was seen a single time. The chain uses TRBV2 and TRBJ1-2; possible D gene TRBD1, 6 bases. Germline-derived CDR1 and CDR2 are SNHLY and FYNNEI. Trimming stripped 3 bases from V and 4 bases from J, with 12 bases between. The CDR3 runs to 14 residues. The CDR3 region is CASSESGGGYGYTF. For the CDR3, the DNA is TGTGCCAGCAGTGAGTCCGGGGGCGGCTATGGCTACACCTTC. Complete variable domain (other parts from reference TRBV2 and TRBJ1-2): EPEVTQTPSHQVTQMGQEVILRCVPISNHLYFYWYRQILGQKVEFLVSFYNNEISEKSEIFDDQFSVERPDGSNFTLKIRSTKLEDSAMYFCASSESGGGYGYTFGSGTRLTVV.

The chain combines TRBV18 with TRBJ2-7; D uncertain. This CDR3 is 13 amino acids long. Germline values: CDR1 KGHSH, CDR2 LQKENI. V was shortened by 4 bases and J by 3 bases, with 10 bases between the two germline ends. CDR3 sequence reads: CASSLSMGYEQYF. In DNA form, the CDR3 reads TGTGCCAGCTCACTCTCGATGGGCTACGAGCAGTACTTC.

The sample holds a few counts of this clone. The rearrangement joins TRBV19 to TRBJ1-2; 9 positions match TRBD1. This CDR3 spans 15 amino acids. The V segment lost 6 bases and the J segment 1 base; nucleotides outside the gene matches: 6. Germline V lookup: CDR1 LNHDA, CDR2 SQIVND (reference sequence). CDR3 DNA: TGTGCCAGTAGCGGGACAGGGTTTATTAACTATGGCTACACCTTC. Protein: CASSGTGFINYGYTF.

V is TRBV7-2 and J is TRBJ2-7, with D possibly being TRBD1 or TRBD2 (5 bases each). The V end lost 5 bases, the J end lost 3 bases, and 14 bases lay between the germline ends. Germline CDR1 is SGHTA and CDR2 is FQGNSA. The length of the CDR3 is 14 residues. The CDR3 bases are TGTGCCAGCAGCCCCGGGGACCAGAGCTACGAGCAGTACTTC. Residues: CASSPGDQSYEQYF.

The chain joins TRBV7-9 to TRBJ1-4, with D maybe TRBD1 (5 bases). With 2 bases removed from V and 3 bases from J, the gap between germline ends came to 10 bases. CDR3 length equals 15 residues. Germline V lookup: CDR1 SEHNR, CDR2 FQNEAQ (reference sequence). The CDR3 is CASSLQGVPNEKLFF. CDR3 coding DNA: TGTGCCAGCAGCTTACAAGGGGTCCCTAATGAAAAACTGTTTTTT.

CDR3 sequence reads: CASIRLANGELFF. For the CDR3, the DNA is TGTGCCAGTATCAGGCTAGCAAACGGGGAGCTGTTTTTT. The chain recombines TRBV28 with TRBJ2-2; maybe TRBD2 (5 bases). The V end was cut by 9 bases, the J end by 7 bases, with 15 bases between. There are 13 residues in the CDR3. Germline V lookup: CDR1 MDHEN, CDR2 SYDVKM.

This clone was recorded once. V usage is TRBV9 and J usage is TRBJ2-3, with D tentatively TRBD1 (8 bases). The CDR3 loop spans 16 amino acids. Germline CDR1 and CDR2: SGDLS and YYNGEE. The V gene lost 4 bases and the J gene lost 0 bases, with 15 bases spanning the gap. CDR3 nucleotides: TGTGCCAGCAGCAGGACAGGGACTATAAGCACAGATACGCAGTATTTT. It specifies CASSRTGTISTDTQYF.

The chain joins TRBV7-2 to TRBJ2-7; the D call may be TRBD1 or TRBD2 (5 bases each). V lost 2 bases to trimming and J lost 6 bases, with 14 bases between them. The germline gives CDR1 SGHTA, CDR2 FQGNSA. There are 14 residues in the CDR3. CDR3 amino acids: CASSLRESRGEQYF. In DNA form, the CDR3 reads TGTGCCAGCAGCTTAAGGGAGTCGAGGGGCGAGCAGTACTTC.

The chain couples TRBV6-5 to TRBJ2-5; D gene uncertain. Trimming stripped 0 bases from V and 2 bases from J, with 13 bases between. The CDR3 runs to 16 residues. CDR1 MNHEY and CDR2 SVGAGI come from the germline V gene. CDR3 DNA: TGTGCCAGCAGTTACTCGACGTGGTTACCACAAGAGACCCAGTACTTC. It is translated as CASSYSTWLPQETQYF.

The chain combines TRBV28 with TRBJ2-3; tentative D call: TRBD1 (6 bases). Germline CDR1 MDHEN, CDR2 SYDVKM. CDR3 size: 17 residues. Between the trimmed V and J ends, which lost 1 base and 4 bases, there was a span of 18 bases. CDR3 loop: CASSLLAGERGADTQYF. In nucleotides, the CDR3 is TGTGCCAGCAGTTTATTGGCAGGGGAGAGGGGAGCAGATACGCAGTATTTT. Filled out from reference TRBV28 and TRBJ2-3, the complete variable domain reads DVKVTQSSRYLVKRTGEKVFLECVQDMDHENMFWYRQDPGLGLRLIYFSYDVKMKEKGDIPEGYSVSREKKERFSLILESASTNQTSMYLCASSLLAGERGADTQYFGPGTRLTVL.

The rearrangement joins TRBV30 to TRBJ2-1, with D perhaps matching TRBD1 or TRBD2 (5 bases each). CDR3 size: 15 residues. The germline gives CDR1 GTSNPN, CDR2 SVGIG (reference sequence). V lost 4 bases and J lost 0, with 13 bases in between. The CDR3 coding sequence is TGTGCCTGGACCCTGGGGGTGAGCTCCTACAATGAGCAGTTCTTC. Translation gives CAWTLGVSSYNEQFF.

The genes are TRBV11-2 and TRBJ1-2; no reliable D call. The germline V and J ends were trimmed by 0 bases and 0 bases, with 8 bases remaining between them. Germline V lookup: CDR1 SGHAT, CDR2 FQNNGV. CDR3 length equals 15 residues. The CDR3: CASSLEFGSNYGYTF. CDR3 in DNA: TGTGCCAGCAGCTTAGAGTTCGGGTCTAACTATGGCTACACCTTC.

The rearrangement uses TRBV6-6 and TRBJ1-1; the match to TRBD1 covers 8 bases. The CDR3 sequence is 15 residues long. The germline CDR1 and CDR2 sequences are MNHNY and SVGAGI (reference sequence). V shed 4 bases and J 1 base; nucleotides not matched to a gene: 5. For the CDR3, the DNA is TGTGCCAGCAGTTGGCGGGGACAGGCGAACACTGAAGCTTTCTTT. Protein: CASSWRGQANTEAFF.

The chain is built from TRBV4-3 and TRBJ1-1, with D possibly being TRBD1 (5 bases). The germline V and J ends were trimmed by 3 bases and 8 bases, with 19 bases remaining between them. CDR3 size: 15 residues. From germline, CDR1 is LGHNA and CDR2 YSLEER. CDR3: CASSQAVDREGEAFF. The CDR3 DNA sequence: TGCGCCAGCAGCCAGGCCGTTGACAGAGAGGGGGAAGCTTTCTTT.

The chain recombines TRBV6-4 with TRBJ2-1; 11 bases line up with TRBD1. V shed 5 bases, J shed 6 bases, and the junction held 3 bases outside the gene matches. Per the germline V gene, CDR1 is MRHNA and CDR2 is SNTAGT. The length of the CDR3 is 14 residues. CDR3 region: CASSPGTGGNEQFF. DNA of the CDR3: TGTGCCAGCAGTCCCGGGACAGGGGGCAATGAGCAGTTCTTC.

The genes are TRBV19 and TRBJ2-2, with a possible D match to TRBD1 (6 bases). The CDR3 loop spans 16 amino acids. The germline V gene has CDR1 LNHDA and CDR2 SQIVND (reference sequence). V lost 4 bases to trimming and J lost 1 base, with 13 bases between them. The chain's CDR3 is CASSTTGHKNTGELFF. DNA for the CDR3: TGTGCCAGTAGTACCACGGGACACAAGAACACCGGGGAGCTGTTTTTT.

This clone was seen a single time. The genes are TRBV28 and TRBJ2-1; 9 nucleotides match TRBD2. The CDR3 extends over 16 amino acids. The germline V gene encodes CDR1 MDHEN and CDR2 SYDVKM. The ends lost 7 bases at V and 8 bases at J; junction bases unmatched: 15. CDR3 amino acids: CASTFISGSSGDEQFF. Here the CDR3 DNA reads TGTGCCAGCACCTTTATTAGCGGGAGCTCTGGCGATGAGCAGTTCTTC.

J is TRBJ2-7 and V is TRBV4-1, with unresolved D. V was shortened by 1 base and J by 1 base, with 8 bases between the two germline ends. Per germline, CDR1 MGHRA and CDR2 YSYEKL. This CDR3 spans 14 amino acids. The CDR3 nucleotides are TGCGCCAGCAGCCAAGGGTTAGTATCCTACGAGCAGTACTTC. It specifies CASSQGLVSYEQYF.

This chain connects TRBV6-5 to TRBJ2-7; D unclear. V shed 0 bases and J shed 3 bases, with 12 bases lying between them. CDR1 and CDR2 (germline): MNHEY, SVGAGI. CDR3 size: 15 residues. The CDR3 region has the DNA TGTGCCAGCAGTTACTCTCCAGGCAGTGTCTACGAGCAGTACTTC. Its protein product is CASSYSPGSVYEQYF.

V gene TRBV11-2 combines with J gene TRBJ2-3; 7 positions agree with TRBD2. In germline, CDR1 is SGHAT, CDR2 FQNNGV. This CDR3 region has 15 residues. V shed 2 bases and J 4 bases; nucleotides not matched to a gene: 6. The CDR3 sequence: CASSLLADGADTQYF. CDR3 DNA sequence: TGTGCCAGCAGCTTACTAGCGGACGGCGCAGATACGCAGTATTTT.